One sample yielded the 10 T cell receptor beta chains listed below, sequenced in a study of control samples from healthy donors and cancer patients. TCRdb's copy holds only in-frame clones and misses some; the assay was immunoSEQ multiplex PCR. There are 100,000 to 150,000 clones in the sample; 80% to 90% occur only once, and around 3% lies in the top ten. Sequenced material: blood. These TCRs come from a man in his fifties or sixties in good health.

The chain is built from TRBV5-1 and TRBJ1-2, with a possible D match to TRBD1 (6 bases). V lost 4 bases and J 6 bases, leaving 19 bases between the germline ends. Germline V gives CDR1 SGHRS, CDR2 YFSETQ. This CDR3 is 15 amino acids long. Here the CDR3 DNA reads TGCGCCAGCAGCCCCGAGTCCGGACAGCAAAATGGCTACACCTTC. Its protein is CASSPESGQQNGYTF. The variable domain in full, completed from reference TRBV5-1 and TRBJ1-2, reads KAGVTQTPRYLIKTRGQQVTLSCSPISGHRSVSWYQQTPGQGLQFLFEYFSETQRNKGNFPGRFSGRQFSNSRSEMNVSTLELGDSALYLCASSPESGQQNGYTFGSGTRLTVV.

The CDR3 spells CASSGQGGMEKLFF. The CDR3 nucleotides are TGTGCCAGCAGCGGACAGGGGGGGATGGAAAAACTGTTTTTT. V usage is TRBV6-5 and J usage is TRBJ1-4, with 10 nucleotides matching TRBD1. Germline CDR1 MNHEY, CDR2 SVGAGI. This CDR3 is 14 amino acids long. With 6 bases clipped from V and 8 bases from J, the junction kept 6 bases outside the gene matches.

The chain carries TRBV30 and TRBJ1-5; 7 bases fit TRBD1. V was clipped by 0 bases and J by 7 bases; unmatched bases: 6. Germline V CDR1 and CDR2: GTSNPN, SVGIG (reference sequence). This CDR3 has 14 residues. The CDR3 is CAWSVDRDDQPQHF. The CDR3, as DNA: TGTGCCTGGAGTGTTGACAGGGATGACCAGCCCCAGCATTTT.

J is TRBJ1-6 and V is TRBV28; D call uncertain. Germline-derived CDR1 and CDR2 are MDHEN and SYDVKM. V lost 8 bases and J lost 6, with 8 bases in between. This CDR3 spans 12 amino acids. The CDR3 loop is CASLQPNSPLHF. The CDR3 DNA reads as TGTGCCAGCCTACAGCCTAATTCACCCCTCCACTTT.

The gene calls are TRBV5-1 and TRBJ1-5, with unresolved D. With 2 bases removed from V and 3 bases from J, the gap between germline ends came to 3 bases. The CDR3 is 12 residues long. The germline V gene has CDR1 SGHRS and CDR2 YFSETQ. CDR3 nucleotide sequence: TGCGCCAGCAGCTTCCTCAATCAGCCCCAGCATTTT. Its translation: CASSFLNQPQHF.

This clone was observed once. The rearrangement joins TRBV11-2 to TRBJ2-5; D possibly uses TRBD1 or TRBD2 (5 bases each). Deletions cut 4 bases from V and 5 bases from J, with 14 bases between. The CDR3 sequence is 14 residues long. Germline CDR1 is SGHAT and CDR2 is FQNNGV. For the CDR3, the DNA is TGTGCCAGCAGCTACGGGACGCTTGGGGAGACCCAGTACTTC. This translates into CASSYGTLGETQYF.

J is TRBJ1-4 and V is TRBV9; 9 nucleotides line up with TRBD1. The CDR3 covers 14 residues. Germline assignment: CDR1 SGDLS and CDR2 YYNGEE. Trimming at V came to 3 bases and at J to 8 bases, leaving 5 bases not matched to a gene. CDR3 DNA: TGTGCCAGCAGCGCGGACAGGGGTGGCGAAAAACTGTTTTTT. Translating it yields CASSADRGGEKLFF.

This clone was recorded only once. The chain uses TRBV11-2 and TRBJ1-1, with D unclear. The germline V gene has CDR1 SGHAT and CDR2 FQNNGV. CDR3 length equals 12 residues. V was clipped by 3 bases and J by 10 bases, with 12 bases between them. The CDR3 DNA reads as TGTGCCAGCAGCTTCCCGAGGGCTCGAGCTTTCTTT. This translates into CASSFPRARAFF.

This clone occurred a few times. The same CDR3 is also encoded by other DNA sequences in this sample. The V call is TRBV6-5, the J call TRBJ1-2; the D gene is possibly TRBD1 (5 bases). Germline-derived CDR1 and CDR2 are MNHEY and SVGAGI. The CDR3 length is 15 residues. V was trimmed by 5 bases and J by 0 bases, leaving 13 bases between them. The CDR3, as DNA: TGTGCCAGCAGTCTTCAGGGACGGGCTAACTATGGCTACACCTTC. This codes for CASSLQGRANYGYTF.

The rearrangement links TRBV28 to TRBJ2-7; D ambiguous. Germline V gene lookup returns CDR1 MDHEN and CDR2 SYDVKM. Trimming stripped 7 bases from V and 5 bases from J, with 12 bases between. This CDR3 has 12 residues. This CDR3 is CASKPKAHEQYF. The CDR3 DNA reads TGTGCCAGCAAACCCAAAGCCCACGAGCAGTACTTC.